What follows are 20 T cell receptor beta chains derived from one specimen sequenced in a study of HIV-infected patients and healthy controls. TCRdb re-derived calls from the 5' RACE reads in MiXCR, one entry per CDR3 protein. The profile shows about 64,000 distinct CDR3 sequences, about 19% of them singletons. The source material was CD4+ T cells from blood. These receptors were obtained from a human donor in good health.

Ten or more counts support this clonotype. The chain has TRBV29-1 and TRBJ1-2; D is ambiguous. Germline CDR1 SQVTM, CDR2 ANQGSEA. V lost 0 bases and J 5 bases, leaving 13 bases between the germline ends. The CDR3 loop spans 14 amino acids. For the CDR3, the DNA is TGCAGCGTTGAAGATCAAAGGTCTTTTTATGGCTACACCTTC. It translates to CSVEDQRSFYGYTF.

The sample holds many counts of this clonotype. The chain joins TRBV2 to TRBJ1-6; 7 nucleotides align to TRBD1. The CDR3 spans 16 residues. The J segment lost 7 bases and the V segment lost 0 bases, leaving 6 bases of the junction unmatched. Germline V CDR1 and CDR2: SNHLY, FYNNEI. CDR3 in amino acids: CASSEARGQSNSPLHF. The CDR3 region has the DNA TGTGCCAGCAGTGAAGCTCGGGGACAGTCGAATTCACCCCTCCACTTT.

The rearrangement uses TRBV19 and TRBJ2-3; maybe TRBD1 (7 bases). The germline CDR1 and CDR2 sequences are LNHDA and SQIVND (reference sequence). Trimming shortened V by 4 bases and J by 3 bases, and 17 bases separated the two germline ends. The CDR3 has 16 amino acids. In nucleotides, the CDR3 is TGTGCCAGTAGTAAGGGGGGCAGGGGGGTTACAGATACGCAGTATTTT. Translation gives CASSKGGRGVTDTQYF.

This clonotype was seen more than once but under ten times. The rearrangement uses TRBV6-5 and TRBJ1-5; a weak D match, TRBD1 (5 bases). Germline V gene sequence: CDR1 MNHEY, CDR2 SVGAGI. CDR3 length: 16 amino acids. Trimming left V 5 bases short and J 0 bases short, with 14 bases between. CDR3 sequence reads: CASSEGRLFSNQPQHF. The CDR3 DNA follows: TGTGCCAGCAGTGAGGGACGGCTGTTTAGCAATCAGCCCCAGCATTTT.

This clonotype turned up a few times. The rearrangement joins TRBV10-3 to TRBJ2-3; D may be TRBD1 (6 bases). Trimming cost V 4 bases and J 3 bases, with 14 bases left between them. The germline gives CDR1 ENHRY, CDR2 SYGVKD. CDR3 size: 15 residues. CDR3 sequence reads: CAISVNPQGTDTQYF. The CDR3 DNA is TGTGCCATCAGTGTAAATCCACAGGGTACAGATACGCAGTATTTT.

The chain has TRBV3-1 and TRBJ1-2; D uncertain. CDR3 length equals 17 residues. Trimming pared 0 bases from V and 7 bases from J, leaving 21 bases between. CDR1 is LGHDT, CDR2 YNNKEL, per germline (reference sequence). Written as DNA, the CDR3 is TGTGCCAGCAGCCAAGATCCGGGAGGGTTCAGCCCCCCTGGCTACACCTTC. It translates to CASSQDPGGFSPPGYTF.

This clonotype was observed many times. The V call is TRBV7-2, the J call TRBJ1-4; D perhaps matches TRBD1 (5 bases). Germline V gene sequence: CDR1 SGHTA, CDR2 FQGNSA. V shed 5 bases and J shed 4 bases, with 8 bases lying between them. CDR3 length equals 13 residues. In DNA form, the CDR3 reads TGTGCCAGCAGCCGGGGCCTTAATGAAAAACTGTTTTTT. It specifies CASSRGLNEKLFF.

This clonotype appeared a few times. The chain employs TRBV29-1 and TRBJ2-3, with D possibly being TRBD2 (6 bases). Germline CDR1 reads SQVTM; CDR2 reads ANQGSEA. The CDR3 covers 13 residues. V lost 3 bases and J 2 bases, leaving 9 bases between the germline ends. CDR3 in amino acids: CSVEGLYTDTQYF. CDR3 DNA sequence: TGCAGCGTTGAGGGACTGTACACAGATACGCAGTATTTT.

This clonotype showed up many times. The CDR3 loop reads CASSVAYEQYF. The DNA of the CDR3 is TGTGCCAGCAGTGTTGCCTACGAGCAGTACTTC. The chain uses TRBV2 and TRBJ2-7, with D unresolved. Germline V CDR1 and CDR2: SNHLY, FYNNEI. The V gene lost 4 bases and the J gene lost 2 bases, with 3 bases spanning the gap. The CDR3 is 11 amino acids.

V gene TRBV9 combines with J gene TRBJ1-1; 9 bases align to TRBD1. The CDR3 is 17 amino acids. The V segment lost 2 bases and the J segment 5 bases; nucleotides outside the gene matches: 13. The germline V gene has CDR1 SGDLS and CDR2 YYNGEE. The CDR3 bases are TGTGCCAGCAGCGTGGTGGGGGGGGGACAGGGAGAGACTGAAGCTTTCTTT. It is translated as CASSVVGGGQGETEAFF.

The J gene is TRBJ2-1, the V gene TRBV25-1, with D unresolved. This CDR3 contains 13 residues. From germline, CDR1 is MGHDK and CDR2 SYGVNS. The V gene lost 1 base and the J gene lost 6 bases, with 7 bases spanning the gap. The CDR3 DNA reads TGTGCCAGCAGTGAATCTCGAGGCAATGAGCAGTTCTTC. Its translation is CASSESRGNEQFF.

Many counts were recorded for this clonotype. The chain uses TRBV3-1 and TRBJ2-1; 10 nucleotides line up with TRBD2. This CDR3 region has 15 residues. The V gene end was trimmed by 1 base and the J gene end by 6 bases; junction bases not matched to a gene: 3. Germline lookup yields CDR1 LGHDT and CDR2 YNNKEL (reference sequence). The CDR3 sequence: CASSQVAGGGNEQFF. DNA of the CDR3: TGTGCCAGCAGCCAAGTAGCGGGGGGCGGCAATGAGCAGTTCTTC.

This clonotype was seen more than once but under ten times. V and J are TRBV5-6 and TRBJ1-4; no reliable D call. V lost 4 bases and J 8 bases, leaving 18 bases between the germline ends. There are 15 residues in the CDR3. CDR1 and CDR2 from the germline V gene are SGHDT and YYEEEE. The CDR3 loop reads CASSAVFGPREKLFF. CDR3 nucleotide sequence: TGTGCCAGCAGCGCGGTTTTTGGCCCTAGAGAAAAACTGTTTTTT. Full variable domain (rest looked up from reference TRBV5-6 and TRBJ1-4): DAGVTQSPTHLIKTRGQQVTLRCSPKSGHDTVSWYQQALGQGPQFIFQYYEEEERQRGNFPDRFSGHQFPNYSSELNVNALLLGDSALYLCASSAVFGPREKLFFGSGTQLSVL.

This clonotype was detected ten times or more. The rearrangement links TRBV11-2 to TRBJ2-1; the D is unclear. With 1 base removed from V and 3 bases from J, the gap between germline ends came to 7 bases. The CDR3 extends over 14 amino acids. Germline V gene lookup returns CDR1 SGHAT and CDR2 FQNNGV. This CDR3 reads CASSLVMSYNEQFF. Here the CDR3 DNA reads TGTGCCAGCAGCTTAGTAATGAGCTACAATGAGCAGTTCTTC.

The chain combines TRBV30 with TRBJ2-7, with 10 bases fitting TRBD2. The length of the CDR3 is 14 residues. Germline assignment: CDR1 GTSNPN and CDR2 SVGIG (reference sequence). V lost 2 bases, J lost 4 bases, and 5 bases stayed unmatched. CDR3 nucleotides: TGTGCCTGGAGTTTATTAGCGGGAGGATACGAGCAGTACTTC. Amino acid sequence: CAWSLLAGGYEQYF. The variable domain in full, completed from reference TRBV30 and TRBJ2-7, reads SQTIHQWPATLVQPVGSPLSLECTVEGTSNPNLYWYRQAAGRGLQLLFYSVGIGQISSEVPQNLSASRPQDRQFILSSKKLLLSDSGFYLCAWSLLAGGYEQYFGPGTRLTVT.

This clonotype was observed a few times. The gene calls are TRBV12-3 or TRBV12-4 and TRBJ2-1; perhaps TRBD1 as D (6 bases). This CDR3 has 14 residues. Deletions cut 5 bases from V and 9 bases from J, with 17 bases between. The CDR3 loop reads CASSLGQTNSEQFF. As DNA, the CDR3 is TGTGCCAGCAGTCTTGGACAGACAAATAGTGAGCAGTTCTTC.

This clonotype was detected many times. The chain joins TRBV28 to TRBJ2-1; 14 positions match TRBD2. V shed 5 bases, J shed 10 bases, and the junction held 13 bases outside the gene matches. The CDR3 runs to 17 residues. Germline-derived CDR1 and CDR2 are MDHEN and SYDVKM. CDR3 nucleotide sequence: TGTGCCAGCAGTCACCTCCCGGGACTAGCGGGAGTCGGGGAGCAGTTCTTC. Translated, it gives CASSHLPGLAGVGEQFF.

The genes are TRBV24-1 and TRBJ2-3; D gene ambiguous. The CDR3 loop spans 13 amino acids. V was clipped by 5 bases and J by 2 bases, with 7 bases between them. The germline CDR1 and CDR2 sequences are KGHDR and SFDVKD. CDR3 DNA sequence: TGTGCCACCAGTGCGGAGAACACAGATACGCAGTATTTT. Amino acids: CATSAENTDTQYF.

This clonotype was detected ten times or more. The genes are TRBV5-5 and TRBJ1-2, with no clear D. The V and J ends lost 0 bases and 3 bases respectively, with 12 bases between them. Germline V gene data show CDR1 as SGHKS and CDR2 as YYEKEE (reference sequence). This CDR3 region has 15 residues. CDR3 loop: CASSLAWGGDYGYTF. The DNA of the CDR3 is TGTGCCAGCAGCTTGGCCTGGGGAGGTGACTATGGCTACACCTTC.

This clonotype was found a few times. The chain uses TRBV27 and TRBJ2-7; the D gene could be TRBD1 or TRBD2 (5 bases each). The V end was cut by 3 bases, the J end by 6 bases, with 15 bases between. This CDR3 has 14 amino acids. Per germline, CDR1 MNHEY and CDR2 SMNVEV (reference sequence). CDR3 residues: CASSFGDEGTEQYF. The CDR3 bases are TGTGCCAGCAGTTTCGGGGACGAGGGTACCGAGCAGTACTTC.